This is a list of T cell receptor beta chains from one sample in a study of CD8 T cells in Susac syndrome. TCRdb reprocessed the immunoSEQ multiplex PCR reads via MiXCR and lists one record per CDR3 protein. The data hold approximately 100,000 distinct CDR3 sequences, with roughly 91% observed a single time. Input material: CD4+ T cells from PBMCs. The receptors stem from a human donor in good health. CDR3s include the opening cysteine and the closing phenylalanine or tryptophan. Fields, in order: D gene, clone size, V gene, J gene, CDR3 DNA, CDR3 protein. The D gene is left open where the match is weak. Some rows have no size entry. The others give once, few or many, or a class for an expanded clone.

d_gene: TRBD1
abundance: .
v_gene: TRBV5-1
j_gene: TRBJ1-1
CDR3nt: TGCGCCAGCAGCTTGGACACAACAGGGGGGACTGAAGCTTTCTTT
CDR3aa: CASSLDTTGGTEAFF

d_gene: .
abundance: .
v_gene: TRBV30
j_gene: TRBJ2-1
CDR3nt: TGTGCCTGGAGAACGCGTCGTGATGAGCAGTTCTTC
CDR3aa: CAWRTRRDEQFF

d_gene: TRBD2
abundance: .
v_gene: TRBV5-1
j_gene: TRBJ2-5
CDR3nt: TGCGCCAGCAGCCAGGGACTAGCGGGGGTCCAAGAGACCCAGTACTTC
CDR3aa: CASSQGLAGVQETQYF

d_gene: .
abundance: .
v_gene: TRBV20-1
j_gene: TRBJ2-1
CDR3nt: TGCAGTGCTAGACAAGCGGCCATGGACAATGAGCAGTTCTTC
CDR3aa: CSARQAAMDNEQFF

d_gene: TRBD2
abundance: .
v_gene: TRBV20-1
j_gene: TRBJ2-1
CDR3nt: TGCAGTGCTAGGTCCGCGGGAGGGCTTTTGGATGAGCAGTTCTTC
CDR3aa: CSARSAGGLLDEQFF

d_gene: .
abundance: .
v_gene: TRBV18
j_gene: TRBJ2-4
CDR3nt: TGTGCCAGCTCACCACCTGGACAGACCAAAAACATTCAGTACTTC
CDR3aa: CASSPPGQTKNIQYF

d_gene: TRBD1
abundance: .
v_gene: TRBV25-1
j_gene: TRBJ2-5
CDR3nt: TGTGCCAGCAGTGATGTACAGGGGCGCGTGGGGGAGACCCAGTACTTC
CDR3aa: CASSDVQGRVGETQYF

d_gene: .
abundance: .
v_gene: TRBV29-1
j_gene: TRBJ2-1
CDR3nt: TGCAGCGGACACCATCACCGGGCCAATGAGCAGTTCTTC
CDR3aa: CSGHHHRANEQFF

d_gene: .
abundance: .
v_gene: TRBV27
j_gene: TRBJ2-5
CDR3nt: TGTGCCAGCAGGGCCCTGTCGTCCAAGCAAGAGACCCAGTACTTC
CDR3aa: CASRALSSKQETQYF

d_gene: .
abundance: .
v_gene: TRBV5-1
j_gene: TRBJ1-2
CDR3nt: TGCGCCAGCAGCTTGGGAGGAGACGATGGCTACACCTTC
CDR3aa: CASSLGGDDGYTF

d_gene: .
abundance: .
v_gene: TRBV2
j_gene: TRBJ2-2
CDR3nt: TGTGCCAGCGCCGTCGTGGAGCTGTTTTTT
CDR3aa: CASAVVELFF

d_gene: .
abundance: .
v_gene: TRBV3-1
j_gene: TRBJ2-6
CDR3nt: TGTGCCAGCAGCCAAGCCTCGGGGGCGCAAGGTGGGGCCAACGTCCTGACTTTC
CDR3aa: CASSQASGAQGGANVLTF

d_gene: .
abundance: few
v_gene: TRBV29-1
j_gene: TRBJ1-1
CDR3nt: TGCAGCGTGGAGCCGGGGGACACTGAAGCTTTCTTT
CDR3aa: CSVEPGDTEAFF

d_gene: .
abundance: .
v_gene: TRBV25-1
j_gene: TRBJ2-3
CDR3nt: TGTGCCAGCGGGGGTAGCGGAGGGCTCACAGATACGCAGTATTTT
CDR3aa: CASGGSGGLTDTQYF

d_gene: .
abundance: .
v_gene: TRBV3-1
j_gene: TRBJ1-5
CDR3nt: TGTGCCAGCAGCAGGCAGGGTGTTTGGCCCCAGCATTTT
CDR3aa: CASSRQGVWPQHF

d_gene: .
abundance: .
v_gene: TRBV7-2
j_gene: TRBJ2-1
CDR3nt: TGTGCCAGCAGCTTTACACGGGAAAACAATGAGCAGTTCTTC
CDR3aa: CASSFTRENNEQFF

d_gene: TRBD1
abundance: .
v_gene: TRBV28
j_gene: TRBJ2-1
CDR3nt: TGTGCCAGCAGTACTACCCCGGACAGGGGGGTCTTC
CDR3aa: CASSTTPDRGVF

d_gene: .
abundance: few
v_gene: TRBV7-9
j_gene: TRBJ1-1
CDR3nt: TGTGCCAGCAGCCCCGGCACTGAAGCTTTCTTT
CDR3aa: CASSPGTEAFF

d_gene: .
abundance: once
v_gene: TRBV6-5
j_gene: TRBJ2-7
CDR3nt: TGTGCCAGCAGTCCATACAGGGTTGGCGAGCAGTACTTC
CDR3aa: CASSPYRVGEQYF

d_gene: .
abundance: .
v_gene: TRBV14
j_gene: TRBJ1-1
CDR3nt: TGTGCCAGCAGCCTCCTGAACAGGGACACTGAAGCTTTCTTT
CDR3aa: CASSLLNRDTEAFF

d_gene: TRBD2
abundance: .
v_gene: TRBV19
j_gene: TRBJ2-3
CDR3nt: TGTGCCAGTAGTCTCCAGACCGGGACTAGCTTTAATACGCAGTATTTT
CDR3aa: CASSLQTGTSFNTQYF

d_gene: TRBD2
abundance: .
v_gene: TRBV5-4
j_gene: TRBJ2-5
CDR3nt: TGTGCCAGCAGCCCCGTCGCTAGCGGGGAGGAGACCCAGTACTTC
CDR3aa: CASSPVASGEETQYF